This T cell receptor (beta chain) was retrieved from a study of blood T cell repertoires in COVID-19. Study context: The cDNA or gDNA used as material had been derived from T cells, B-cell-depleted T cells, or PBMCs.

This clone was observed a single time. Germline V gene lookup returns CDR1 MDHEN and CDR2 SYDVKM. The CDR3 loop spans 15 amino acids. Trimming cost V 5 bases and J 3 bases; bases outside gene matches: 6. Assay: immunoSEQ multiplex PCR; the TCRdb copy retains only in-frame clones and omits some. The data contain about 440,000 clones, around 89% of them singletons. This chain links TRBV28 with TRBJ2-1, with 8 bases identical to TRBD2. The sequenced sample consisted of peripheral blood. The clonotype was recovered from a young woman with acute or convalescent COVID-19. The CDR3 nucleotides are TGTGCCAGCAGTGTAAGCGGGGGCCACTACAATGAGCAGTTCTTC. Its protein product is CASSVSGGHYNEQFF.